The 26 T cell receptor beta chains below all came from one sample that was sequenced in a study of OX40 agonist ivuxolimab in advanced cancers. This table comes from immunoSEQ multiplex PCR, and its TCRdb copy is limited to in-frame clones, with some not included. The table shows tens of thousands of clones, with 60% to 80% occurring only once. The sample here was CD4+ or CD8+ T cells sorted from blood, taken in a trial of the OX40 agonist ivuxolimab. These receptor sequences come from an adult with an advanced solid tumor such as melanoma, head and neck, liver or kidney cancer.

The V gene is TRBV5-1, the J gene TRBJ1-2, with D perhaps matching TRBD1 (6 bases). This CDR3 region has 14 residues. The germline V gene encodes CDR1 SGHRS and CDR2 YFSETQ. The germline V and J ends were trimmed by 4 bases and 2 bases, with 12 bases remaining between them. The CDR3 here is CASSVDRPNYGYTF. CDR3 DNA sequence: TGCGCCAGCAGCGTTGACAGGCCGAACTATGGCTACACCTTC.

The CDR3 is CASSLTGTGTNEQFF. In DNA form, the CDR3 reads TGTGCCAGCAGTTTAACCGGGACAGGGACCAATGAGCAGTTCTTC. The chain has TRBV28 and TRBJ2-1; 9 nucleotides line up with TRBD1. This CDR3 is built from 15 residues. V lost 2 bases, J lost 6 bases, and 5 bases stayed unmatched. Germline assignment: CDR1 MDHEN and CDR2 SYDVKM.

The chain has TRBV7-9 and TRBJ2-2; possibly TRBD1 for D (6 bases). Trimming removed 4 bases at V and 1 base at J, with 10 bases between. The CDR3 runs to 15 residues. Germline CDR1 is SEHNR and CDR2 is FQNEAQ (reference sequence). CDR3 DNA: TGTGCCAGCAGCTCGGACAGAGAGAACACCGGGGAGCTGTTTTTT. Residues: CASSSDRENTGELFF.

The chain couples TRBV7-9 to TRBJ1-2, with 11 bases matching TRBD1. This CDR3 comprises 14 residues. The junction had 3 bases not matched to a gene; V was cut back by 3 bases and J by 6 bases. The germline V gene encodes CDR1 SEHNR and CDR2 FQNEAQ (reference sequence). This CDR3 is CASSLDRGHDGYTF. CDR3 nucleotide sequence: TGTGCCAGCAGCTTGGACAGGGGGCACGATGGCTACACCTTC.

This clone is classed as medium-sized (0.01 to 0.1%). The chain joins TRBV19 to TRBJ2-3; no reliable D call. Trimming stripped 7 bases from V and 1 base from J, with 15 bases between. The CDR3 is 15 amino acids. Germline-derived CDR1 and CDR2 are LNHDA and SQIVND (reference sequence). The CDR3 sequence: CASKKYSLGTDTQYF. The CDR3, as DNA: TGTGCCAGTAAGAAGTACTCCCTTGGCACAGATACGCAGTATTTT.

The chain recombines TRBV2 with TRBJ2-2; D not certain. Trimming took off 4 bases at V and 7 bases at J, with 13 bases between the two ends. The germline gives CDR1 SNHLY, CDR2 FYNNEI. The CDR3 is 14 amino acids. The chain's CDR3 is CASSVQKSGGELFF. CDR3 coding DNA: TGTGCCAGCAGTGTTCAGAAGTCGGGCGGGGAGCTGTTTTTT.

The CDR3: CASSYSGDSGNTIYF. In nucleotides, the CDR3 is TGTGCCAGCAGTTATTCAGGAGACTCTGGAAACACCATATATTTT. The V gene is TRBV6-5, the J gene TRBJ1-3, with D uncertain. CDR1 is MNHEY, CDR2 SVGAGI, per germline. The CDR3 has 15 amino acids. Trimming shortened V by 3 bases and J by 0 bases, and 9 bases separated the two germline ends.

This rearrangement joins TRBV19 to TRBJ2-2, with D maybe TRBD1 (5 bases). In germline, CDR1 is LNHDA, CDR2 SQIVND (reference sequence). The V end was cut by 3 bases, the J end by 1 base, with 6 bases between. The CDR3 sequence is 14 residues long. The CDR3: CASSMTVNTGELFF. The CDR3 region has the DNA TGTGCCAGTAGTATGACAGTGAACACCGGGGAGCTGTTTTTT.

The genes are TRBV6-1 and TRBJ2-3, with D perhaps matching TRBD1 (6 bases). The CDR3 totals 17 residues. CDR1 and CDR2 (germline): MNHNS, SASEGT. The ends were cut back, 4 bases at V and 2 bases at J, with 19 bases in the middle. The CDR3 loop is CASSGFPGQKITDTQYF. The CDR3 region has the DNA TGTGCCAGCAGTGGATTCCCCGGACAGAAGATCACAGATACGCAGTATTTT.

The chain is built from TRBV9 and TRBJ2-3; 10 bases are shared with TRBD2. Germline V CDR1 and CDR2: SGDLS, YYNGEE. V gave up 0 bases and J gave up 4 bases; unmatched junction bases: 2. There are 15 residues in the CDR3. CDR3 loop: CASSVGLAGADTQYF. The CDR3 region has the DNA TGTGCCAGCAGCGTAGGGCTAGCGGGAGCAGATACGCAGTATTTT.

This chain uses TRBV18 with TRBJ2-7, with 14 bases fitting TRBD2. CDR3 length equals 16 residues. The trim removed 4 bases at V and 5 bases at J, leaving 7 bases unmatched. The germline CDR1 and CDR2 sequences are KGHSH and LQKENI. Here the CDR3 reads CASSRLAGGPGHEQYF. The CDR3 region has the DNA TGTGCCAGCTCACGACTAGCGGGGGGGCCTGGCCACGAGCAGTACTTC.

The chain joins TRBV7-3 to TRBJ2-2; tentatively, D is TRBD2 (6 bases). The CDR3 has 12 residues. Trimming took off 6 bases at V and 6 bases at J, with 8 bases between the two ends. Per the germline V gene, CDR1 is SGHTA and CDR2 is FQGTGA. The CDR3 protein is CASRSSAGELFF. CDR3 bases: TGTGCCAGCAGGTCTAGCGCCGGGGAGCTGTTTTTT.

This clone was seen a handful of times. The J gene is TRBJ2-7, the V gene TRBV5-1; 11 nucleotides agree with TRBD1. This CDR3 comprises 17 residues. Germline-derived CDR1 and CDR2 are SGHRS and YFSETQ. The ends lost 4 bases at V and 3 bases at J; junction bases unmatched: 12. The CDR3 is CASSRWTGGPPRYEQYF. The CDR3 DNA reads as TGCGCCAGCAGCCGGTGGACAGGGGGCCCCCCCCGCTACGAGCAGTACTTC.

V gene TRBV27 combines with J gene TRBJ1-2, with 7 bases matching TRBD1. The V and J ends lost 7 bases and 8 bases, in that order; junction bases with no gene match: 10. Germline values: CDR1 MNHEY, CDR2 SMNVEV (reference sequence). This CDR3 has 13 residues. As DNA, the CDR3 is TGTGCCAGCAAACTGAGACAGGGAGAAGGCTACACCTTC. Its translation is CASKLRQGEGYTF.

The rearrangement joins TRBV2 to TRBJ1-2; no reliable D call. V was pared by 3 bases and J by 3 bases, with 2 bases between. The V gene's germline CDR1 is SNHLY and CDR2 FYNNEI. The CDR3 consists of 11 residues. The CDR3 nucleotides read TGTGCCAGCAGTGAGTACTATGGCTACACCTTC. This sequence encodes CASSEYYGYTF.

The V call is TRBV11-2, the J call TRBJ1-2; 9 nucleotides agree with TRBD1. V lost 0 bases to trimming and J lost 8 bases; unmatched junction nucleotides: 10. The CDR3 spans 16 residues. CDR1 and CDR2 from the germline V gene are SGHAT and FQNNGV. CDR3 sequence: CASSLEPGTGLGGYTF. CDR3 DNA: TGTGCCAGCAGCTTAGAACCGGGGACAGGGCTGGGAGGCTACACCTTC. Full variable domain (rest looked up from reference TRBV11-2 and TRBJ1-2): EAGVAQSPRYKIIEKRQSVAFWCNPISGHATLYWYQQILGQGPKLLIQFQNNGVVDDSQLPKDRFSAERLKGVDSTLKIQPAKLEDSAVYLCASSLEPGTGLGGYTFGSGTRLTVV.

The V gene is TRBV7-3, the J gene TRBJ1-1, with a possible D match to TRBD1 (6 bases). The CDR3 spans 14 residues. Per the germline V gene, CDR1 is SGHTA and CDR2 is FQGTGA. With 8 bases removed from V and 4 bases from J, the gap between germline ends came to 17 bases. The CDR3 DNA reads TGTGCCAGCCGATTGGGGGCCCAATCCACTGAAGCTTTCTTT. It yields the protein CASRLGAQSTEAFF.

The chain is built from TRBV19 and TRBJ2-1; the D is unclear. V lost 4 bases and J 0 bases, leaving 4 bases between the germline ends. The CDR3 is 13 amino acids. The germline V gene has CDR1 LNHDA and CDR2 SQIVND (reference sequence). CDR3 residues: CASSTASYNEQFF. The CDR3 region has the DNA TGTGCCAGTAGTACCGCCTCCTACAATGAGCAGTTCTTC.

In DNA form, the CDR3 reads TGTGCCAGCAACGGACAGGGGGCTATGAACACTGAAGCTTTCTTT. As protein: CASNGQGAMNTEAFF. The J gene is TRBJ1-1, the V gene TRBV5-8; 11 bases map to TRBD1. Trimming at V came to 6 bases and at J to 0 bases, leaving 4 bases not matched to a gene. The germline gives CDR1 SGHTS, CDR2 YDEGEE. CDR3 length: 15 amino acids.

The chain has TRBV28 and TRBJ2-1; TRBD2 matches 8 bases. V was pared by 5 bases and J by 8 bases, with 11 bases of the junction left unmatched. The CDR3 runs to 15 residues. Germline V gene data show CDR1 as MDHEN and CDR2 as SYDVKM. The CDR3 region has the DNA TGTGCCAGCAGTAATCATAGCGGGAAGGTTCATGAGCAGTTCTTC. Protein product: CASSNHSGKVHEQFF.

This sequence joins TRBV15 and TRBJ1-1; possible D gene TRBD1, 5 bases. Trimming removed 5 bases at V and 8 bases at J, with 21 bases between. Per germline, CDR1 LNHNV and CDR2 YYDKDF (reference sequence). There are 15 residues in the CDR3. The CDR3 bases are TGTGCCACCAGCTCCTTTGTGGCCCCCGGGGCGGAAGCTTTCTTT. It specifies CATSSFVAPGAEAFF.

V and J are TRBV29-1 and TRBJ2-6; D is undetermined. CDR3 length: 12 amino acids. Per germline, CDR1 SQVTM and CDR2 ANQGSEA. V lost 5 bases to trimming and J lost 0 bases, with 2 bases between them. The CDR3: CSVYSGANVLTF. The CDR3 DNA reads as TGCAGCGTTTACTCTGGGGCCAACGTCCTGACTTTC.

The chain recombines TRBV12-5 with TRBJ2-7, with 7 bases aligning to TRBD2. The CDR3 runs to 19 residues. From germline, CDR1 is LGHNT and CDR2 FRNRAP. Losses at the gene ends were 3 bases for V and 0 bases for J; bases not matched to a gene: 17. This CDR3 is CASGFPALITSAPSYEQYF. DNA for the CDR3: TGTGCTAGTGGTTTCCCGGCACTAATAACTAGCGCGCCCTCCTACGAGCAGTACTTC. Full variable domain (missing parts from reference TRBV12-5 and TRBJ2-7): DARVTQTPRHKVTEMGQEVTMRCQPILGHNTVFWYRQTMMQGLELLAYFRNRAPLDDSGMPKDRFSAEMPDATLATLKIQPSEPRDSAVYFCASGFPALITSAPSYEQYFGPGTRLTVT.

J is TRBJ2-7 and V is TRBV7-9; 12 bases fit TRBD1. This CDR3 has 15 residues. J lost 5 bases, V lost 5 bases, and 7 bases had no gene match. Germline V gene data show CDR1 as SEHNR and CDR2 as FQNEAQ (reference sequence). CDR3 DNA sequence: TGTGCCAGCAGCGGAACCGGGACAGGGGGCCACGAGCAGTACTTC. This sequence encodes CASSGTGTGGHEQYF.

The chain uses TRBV2 and TRBJ1-2; D not resolved. In germline, CDR1 is SNHLY, CDR2 FYNNEI. With 2 bases removed from V and 0 bases from J, the gap between germline ends came to 10 bases. This CDR3 region has 15 residues. The DNA for the CDR3 is TGTGCCAGCAGTGAAAGCGTTTTTACTAACTATGGCTACACCTTC. Protein product: CASSESVFTNYGYTF.

This sequence joins TRBV7-2 and TRBJ2-7, with 9 bases aligning to TRBD1. The CDR3 is made up of 15 amino acids. V was clipped by 6 bases and J by 0 bases; unmatched bases: 6. The germline CDR1 and CDR2 sequences are SGHTA and FQGNSA. The CDR3 bases are TGTGCCAGCAGTCTTGGGACAGGGAGCTCCTACGAGCAGTACTTC. Residues: CASSLGTGSSYEQYF.